This T cell receptor beta chain stems from a study of technical replicates of blood from four donors. Libraries were prepared by immunoSEQ multiplex PCR; TCRdb keeps only in-frame clonotypes and omits some of them. The data show about 73,000 clones, with approximately 93% seen just once and 0.2% to 0.3% held by the top ten. For this clone: Distinct nucleotide sequences in the sample also encode this CDR3.

Trimming took 5 bases from V and 2 from J; bases not matched to a gene: 3. The CDR3 covers 14 residues. The germline CDR1 and CDR2 sequences are MNHEY and SMNVEV (reference sequence). This sequence was found in a human donor in good health. This sequence joins TRBV27 and TRBJ2-7; 10 nucleotides match TRBD1. The sequenced sample was T cells isolated from PBMCs. The DNA for the CDR3 is TGTGCCAGCAGTCTAGGGACAGGGGCCTACGAGCAGTACTTC. As protein: CASSLGTGAYEQYF.